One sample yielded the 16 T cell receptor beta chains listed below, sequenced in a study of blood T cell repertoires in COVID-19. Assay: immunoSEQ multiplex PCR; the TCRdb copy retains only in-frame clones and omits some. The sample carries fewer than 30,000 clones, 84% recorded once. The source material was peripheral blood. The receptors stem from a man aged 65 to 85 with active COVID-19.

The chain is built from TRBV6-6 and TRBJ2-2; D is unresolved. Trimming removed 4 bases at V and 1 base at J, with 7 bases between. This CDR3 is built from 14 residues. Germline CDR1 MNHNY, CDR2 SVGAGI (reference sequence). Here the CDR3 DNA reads TGTGCCAGCAGTTTTCGGGTGAACACCGGGGAGCTGTTTTTT. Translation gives CASSFRVNTGELFF.

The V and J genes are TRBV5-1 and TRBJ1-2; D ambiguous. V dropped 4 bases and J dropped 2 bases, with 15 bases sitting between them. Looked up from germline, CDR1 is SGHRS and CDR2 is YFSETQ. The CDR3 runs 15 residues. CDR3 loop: CASSNSTGVNYGYTF. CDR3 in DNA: TGCGCCAGCAGCAACTCGACCGGGGTGAACTATGGCTACACCTTC.

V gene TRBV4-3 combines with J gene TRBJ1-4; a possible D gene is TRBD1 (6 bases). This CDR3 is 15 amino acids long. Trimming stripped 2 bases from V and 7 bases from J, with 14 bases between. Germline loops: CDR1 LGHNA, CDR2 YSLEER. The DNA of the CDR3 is TGCGCCAGCAGCCAAACCCCAGGGGATCGTGAAAAACTGTTTTTT. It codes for CASSQTPGDREKLFF.

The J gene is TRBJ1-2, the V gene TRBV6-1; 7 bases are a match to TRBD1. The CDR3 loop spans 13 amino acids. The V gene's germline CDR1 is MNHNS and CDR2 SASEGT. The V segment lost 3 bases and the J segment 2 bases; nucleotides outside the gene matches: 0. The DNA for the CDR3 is TGTGCCAGCAGTGAGGGACAGAACTATGGCTACACCTTC. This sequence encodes CASSEGQNYGYTF.

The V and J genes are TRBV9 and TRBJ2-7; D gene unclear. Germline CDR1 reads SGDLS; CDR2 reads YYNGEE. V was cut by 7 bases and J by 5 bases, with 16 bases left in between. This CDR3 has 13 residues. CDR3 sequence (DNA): TGTGCCAGCTATCACCCACTCATCCACGAGCAGTACTTC. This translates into CASYHPLIHEQYF.

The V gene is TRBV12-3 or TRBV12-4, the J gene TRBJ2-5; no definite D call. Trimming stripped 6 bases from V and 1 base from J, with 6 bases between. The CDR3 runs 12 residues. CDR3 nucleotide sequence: TGTGCCAGCAGCCTTTCCCAAGAGACCCAGTACTTC. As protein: CASSLSQETQYF.

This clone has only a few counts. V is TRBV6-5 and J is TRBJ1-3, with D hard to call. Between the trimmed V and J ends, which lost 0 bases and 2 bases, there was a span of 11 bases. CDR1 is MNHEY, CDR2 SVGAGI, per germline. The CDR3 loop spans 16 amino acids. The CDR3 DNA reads TGTGCCAGCAGTTACTCCCAACACGGGACTGGAAACACCATATATTTT. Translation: CASSYSQHGTGNTIYF.

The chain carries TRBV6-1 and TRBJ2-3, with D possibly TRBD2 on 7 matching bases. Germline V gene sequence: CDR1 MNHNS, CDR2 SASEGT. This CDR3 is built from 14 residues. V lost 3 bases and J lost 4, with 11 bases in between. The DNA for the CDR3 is TGTGCCAGCAGTGAGGGGGGGGCCGCAGATACGCAGTATTTT. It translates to CASSEGGAADTQYF.

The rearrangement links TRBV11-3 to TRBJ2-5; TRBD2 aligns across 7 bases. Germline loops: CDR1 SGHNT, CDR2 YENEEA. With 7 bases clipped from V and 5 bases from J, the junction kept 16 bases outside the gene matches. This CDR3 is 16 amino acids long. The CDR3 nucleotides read TGTGCCAGCACCTCCTCCGGGACTAATCCGTGGGAGACCCAGTACTTC. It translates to CASTSSGTNPWETQYF. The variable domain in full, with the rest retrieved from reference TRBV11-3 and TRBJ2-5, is EAGVVQSPRYKIIEKKQPVAFWCNPISGHNTLYWYLQNLGQGPELLIRYENEEAVDDSQLPKDRFSAERLKGVDSTLKIQPAELGDSAVYLCASTSSGTNPWETQYFGPGTRLLVL.

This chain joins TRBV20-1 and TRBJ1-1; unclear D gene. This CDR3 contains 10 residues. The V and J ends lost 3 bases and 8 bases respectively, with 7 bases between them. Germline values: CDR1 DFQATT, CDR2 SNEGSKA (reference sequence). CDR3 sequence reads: CSASFLEAFF. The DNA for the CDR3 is TGCAGTGCTAGTTTTCTCGAAGCTTTCTTT.

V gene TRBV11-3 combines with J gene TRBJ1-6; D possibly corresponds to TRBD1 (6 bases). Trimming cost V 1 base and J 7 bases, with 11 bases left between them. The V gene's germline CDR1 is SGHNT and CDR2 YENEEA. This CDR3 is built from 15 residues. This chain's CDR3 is CASSLVTGRNSPLHF. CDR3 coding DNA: TGTGCCAGCAGCTTAGTCACAGGGAGAAATTCACCCCTCCACTTT.

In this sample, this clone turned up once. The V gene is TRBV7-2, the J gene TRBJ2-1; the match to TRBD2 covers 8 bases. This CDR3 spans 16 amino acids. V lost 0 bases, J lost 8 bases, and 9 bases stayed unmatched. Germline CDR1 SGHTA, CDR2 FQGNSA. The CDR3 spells CASSLALSGGPHEQFF. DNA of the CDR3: TGTGCCAGCAGCTTAGCGCTCTCGGGGGGGCCACATGAGCAGTTCTTC.

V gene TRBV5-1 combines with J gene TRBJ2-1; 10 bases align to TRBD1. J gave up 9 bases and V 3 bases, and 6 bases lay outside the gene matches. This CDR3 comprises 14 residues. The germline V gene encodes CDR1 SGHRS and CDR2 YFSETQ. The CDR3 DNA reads TGCGCCAGCAGCTCGAAGACAGGGGGCGGTGAGCAGTTCTTC. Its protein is CASSSKTGGGEQFF.

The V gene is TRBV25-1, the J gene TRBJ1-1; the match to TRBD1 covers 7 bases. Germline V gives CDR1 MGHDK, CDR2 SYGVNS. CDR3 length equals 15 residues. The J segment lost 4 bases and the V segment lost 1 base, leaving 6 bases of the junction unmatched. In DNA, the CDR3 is TGTGCCAGCAGTGAATCGCAGGGGGGTTCCACTGAAGCTTTCTTT. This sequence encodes CASSESQGGSTEAFF.

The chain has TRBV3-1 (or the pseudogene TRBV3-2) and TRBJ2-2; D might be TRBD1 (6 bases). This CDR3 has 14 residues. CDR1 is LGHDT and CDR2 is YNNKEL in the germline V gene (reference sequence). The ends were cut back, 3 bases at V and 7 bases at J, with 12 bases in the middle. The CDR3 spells CASSQGTGHGELFF. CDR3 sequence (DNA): TGTGCCAGCAGCCAGGGAACAGGGCACGGGGAGCTGTTTTTT.

In DNA form, the CDR3 reads TGTGCCAGCAGTTACTCGACCAGGGGGAATGAAAAACTGTTTTTT. Its translation: CASSYSTRGNEKLFF. The chain is built from TRBV6-6 and TRBJ1-4, with TRBD1 matching over 7 bases. Germline lookup yields CDR1 MNHNY and CDR2 SVGAGI (reference sequence). The CDR3 totals 15 residues. Trimming cost V 0 bases and J 5 bases; bases outside gene matches: 3.